These 21 T cell receptor beta chains were all obtained from the same sample, sequenced in a study of blood T cell repertoires in COVID-19. The assay was immunoSEQ multiplex PCR, and TCRdb's table has in-frame clones only and misses some. The sample carries more than 9,000 clones, 70% to 90% recorded once. Material for sequencing was peripheral blood. The receptor source for this set is a human donor in a cohort sampled during active COVID-19.

The rearrangement uses TRBV4-1 and TRBJ1-2, with 9 bases lining up with TRBD1. The CDR3 consists of 15 residues. V shed 4 bases, J shed 4 bases, and the junction held 7 bases outside the gene matches. CDR1 is MGHRA and CDR2 is YSYEKL in the germline V gene. The CDR3 coding sequence is TGCGCCAGCAGCCCTAGGACAGGGGTGAGCTATGGCTACACCTTC. It is translated as CASSPRTGVSYGYTF.

This rearrangement joins TRBV29-1 to TRBJ1-2; TRBD1 aligns across 11 bases. CDR1 and CDR2 from the germline V gene are SQVTM and ANQGSEA. Trimming took 7 bases from V and 7 from J; bases not matched to a gene: 2. There are 11 residues in the CDR3. This chain's CDR3 is CSAGTGGGYTF. The CDR3 DNA follows: TGCAGCGCCGGGACAGGGGGTGGCTACACCTTC.

This clone appeared a single time. The rearrangement links TRBV19 to TRBJ2-7; 8 nucleotides agree with TRBD1. CDR3 length: 17 residues. Per germline, CDR1 LNHDA and CDR2 SQIVND (reference sequence). The V gene end was trimmed by 3 bases and the J gene end by 2 bases; junction bases not matched to a gene: 12. As DNA, the CDR3 is TGTGCCAGTAGTATGATGGGTTGGCGACAGGGGACCTACGAGCAGTACTTC. Translation gives CASSMMGWRQGTYEQYF.

V and J are TRBV10-3 and TRBJ1-6, with 10 bases identical to TRBD1. Germline lookup yields CDR1 ENHRY and CDR2 SYGVKD. The V and J ends lost 6 bases and 7 bases, in that order; junction bases with no gene match: 9. This CDR3 contains 16 residues. This CDR3 reads CAISPGTGENNSPLHF. The CDR3 DNA reads as TGTGCCATCAGCCCCGGGACAGGGGAAAACAATTCACCCCTCCACTTT.

This clone came up a few times. The chain joins TRBV28 to TRBJ2-7; D perhaps matches TRBD1 (6 bases). Between the trimmed V and J ends, which lost 5 bases and 0 bases, there was a span of 17 bases. The CDR3 runs 16 residues. Germline V CDR1 and CDR2: MDHEN, SYDVKM. The CDR3 region has the DNA TGTGCCAGCAGTGGAGAGACAGGTCTGAGCTCCTACGAGCAGTACTTC. Encoded protein: CASSGETGLSSYEQYF.

This sequence joins TRBV19 and TRBJ2-1; D unclear. The V end was cut by 0 bases, the J end by 3 bases, with 12 bases between. Germline CDR1 reads LNHDA; CDR2 reads SQIVND (reference sequence). The CDR3 extends over 16 amino acids. CDR3: CASSIDGRPFYNEQFF. The CDR3 DNA reads TGTGCCAGTAGTATAGATGGCAGGCCATTCTACAATGAGCAGTTCTTC.

This clone is medium-sized within its sample. V usage is TRBV3-1 (or the pseudogene TRBV3-2) and J usage is TRBJ2-7; tentative D call: TRBD1 (5 bases). CDR1 and CDR2 (germline): LGHDT, YNNKEL (reference sequence). The V end was cut by 2 bases, the J end by 3 bases, with 20 bases between. The CDR3 sequence is 17 residues long. As DNA, the CDR3 is TGTGCCAGCAGCCAAACTCCTGGGGCCGGTCTAGTCTACGAGCAGTACTTC. It translates to CASSQTPGAGLVYEQYF.

This chain links TRBV5-1 with TRBJ2-7; maybe TRBD1 (5 bases). The CDR3 runs to 13 residues. The V gene lost 1 base and the J gene lost 6 bases, with 11 bases spanning the gap. Germline V gene data show CDR1 as SGHRS and CDR2 as YFSETQ. This CDR3 is CASSLKGFGEQYF. The DNA for the CDR3 is TGCGCCAGCAGCTTGAAGGGGTTTGGCGAGCAGTACTTC. Using reference TRBV5-1 and TRBJ2-7 for the parts outside the CDR3, the full variable domain is KAGVTQTPRYLIKTRGQQVTLSCSPISGHRSVSWYQQTPGQGLQFLFEYFSETQRNKGNFPGRFSGRQFSNSRSEMNVSTLELGDSALYLCASSLKGFGEQYFGPGTRLTVT.

Regarding this clone: An end of the junction differs from the germline gene, which may be a read error. V is TRBV7-2 and J is TRBJ2-7; TRBD1 might be the D (6 bases). The CDR3 runs to 16 residues. CDR1 is SGHTA and CDR2 is FQGNSA in the germline V gene. In DNA form, the CDR3 reads TGTGCCAGCACCTTAATAACAGGGCCTATCTCCTACGAGCAGTACTTC. The encoded protein is CASTLITGPISYEQYF.

Notes on this clone: Germline and junction disagree at one end, which may indicate a read error. The chain carries TRBV19 and TRBJ2-1; 8 bases agree with TRBD1. This CDR3 has 13 amino acids. The germline V gene encodes CDR1 LNHDA and CDR2 SQIVND (reference sequence). DNA of the CDR3: TGTGCCAGTAGTATGCTCACCGGGACAGGTCTGGTCTTC. Its translation is CASSMLTGTGLVF. Complete variable domain (other parts from reference TRBV19 and TRBJ2-1): DGGITQSPKYLFRKEGQNVTLSCEQNLNHDAMYWYRQDPGQGLRLIYYSQIVNDFQKGDIAEGYSVSREKKESFPLTVTSAQKNPTAFYLCASSMLTGTGLVFGPGTRLTVL.

To note about this clone: The same CDR3 is also encoded by other DNA sequences in this sample. The chain couples TRBV6-5 to TRBJ1-5; TRBD1 is a possible D gene (6 bases). The V gene's germline CDR1 is MNHEY and CDR2 SVGAGI. This CDR3 is built from 13 residues. V was pared by 11 bases and J by 7 bases, with 18 bases between. The CDR3 bases are TGTGCCGGGGGGGACGGGGGGCTACAGCCCCAGCATTTT. Its translation: CAGGDGGLQPQHF.

The chain joins TRBV28 to TRBJ2-4, with 7 positions matching TRBD1. The J segment lost 3 bases and the V segment lost 6 bases, leaving 11 bases of the junction unmatched. Germline V lookup: CDR1 MDHEN, CDR2 SYDVKM. The CDR3 is made up of 16 amino acids. CDR3 sequence: CASSRTGEQVKNIQYF. In DNA, the CDR3 is TGTGCCAGCAGCCGTACAGGGGAACAAGTCAAAAACATTCAGTACTTC. Full variable domain (missing parts from reference TRBV28 and TRBJ2-4): DVKVTQSSRYLVKRTGEKVFLECVQDMDHENMFWYRQDPGLGLRLIYFSYDVKMKEKGDIPEGYSVSREKKERFSLILESASTNQTSMYLCASSRTGEQVKNIQYFGAGTRLSVL.

This clone came up a few times. This chain joins TRBV7-9 and TRBJ2-5, with 12 bases that match TRBD1. The CDR3 contains 16 residues. Losses at the gene ends were 3 bases for V and 5 bases for J; bases not matched to a gene: 7. From germline, CDR1 is SEHNR and CDR2 FQNEAQ (reference sequence). The CDR3 DNA sequence: TGTGCCAGCAGCTTCGGGGACAGGGGGCTTCAGGAGACCCAGTACTTC. Its protein product is CASSFGDRGLQETQYF.

In this sample, this clone is medium-sized. The CDR3 DNA reads TGTGCCAGCAGTGGGACTAGCGGGAAGGGGGAGCGCAATGAGCAGTTCTTC. Residues: CASSGTSGKGERNEQFF. V is TRBV27 and J is TRBJ2-1; 13 nucleotides match TRBD2. The germline V gene encodes CDR1 MNHEY and CDR2 SMNVEV (reference sequence). The junction had 10 bases not matched to a gene; V was cut back by 5 bases and J by 6 bases. The CDR3 is 17 amino acids.

There are a few counts of this clone. Other DNA variants within this sample encode the same CDR3. The chain couples TRBV28 to TRBJ2-7; TRBD1 matches at 9 bases. This CDR3 is 14 amino acids long. The V segment lost 2 bases and the J segment 4 bases; nucleotides outside the gene matches: 3. CDR1 and CDR2 from the germline V gene are MDHEN and SYDVKM. DNA of the CDR3: TGTGCCAGCAGTTTAGGGACAGGGTCGTACGAGCAGTACTTC. This codes for CASSLGTGSYEQYF.

The V and J genes are TRBV13 and TRBJ2-7, with a tentative D call TRBD1 (5 bases). The CDR3 length is 14 residues. Germline CDR1 reads PRHDT; CDR2 reads FYEKMQ (reference sequence). V shed 0 bases and J shed 1 base, with 7 bases lying between them. The CDR3 loop is CASSLGRTSYEQYF. Here the CDR3 DNA reads TGTGCCAGCAGCTTAGGCCGGACATCCTACGAGCAGTACTTC.

The chain is built from TRBV6-6 and TRBJ2-1, with TRBD2 matching 13 bases. V gave up 6 bases and J gave up 9 bases; unmatched junction bases: 5. Germline CDR1 reads MNHNY; CDR2 reads SVGAGI (reference sequence). The length of the CDR3 is 14 residues. The CDR3 loop reads CASSQGLAGAEQFF. The CDR3 DNA reads TGTGCCAGCAGCCAAGGACTAGCGGGAGCTGAGCAGTTCTTC.

The chain combines TRBV6-5 with TRBJ2-3; D is perhaps TRBD2 (5 bases). Trimming removed 7 bases from V and 0 bases from J, with 11 bases in between. This CDR3 has 14 residues. Germline CDR1 is MNHEY and CDR2 is SVGAGI. CDR3 sequence reads: CASTRRPSTDTQYF. The CDR3 DNA reads as TGTGCCAGCACTAGGAGGCCCAGCACAGATACGCAGTATTTT.

This chain uses TRBV5-1 with TRBJ2-1; 8 bases match TRBD2. The J segment lost 5 bases and the V segment lost 0 bases, leaving 4 bases of the junction unmatched. This CDR3 comprises 15 residues. CDR1 and CDR2 (germline): SGHRS, YFSETQ. The chain's CDR3 is CASSLVAGGDNEQFF. Written as DNA, the CDR3 is TGCGCCAGCAGCTTGGTTGCGGGAGGAGACAATGAGCAGTTCTTC.

This clone was observed a single time. This chain links TRBV4-1 with TRBJ2-3, with TRBD2 matching 8 bases. The V gene's germline CDR1 is MGHRA and CDR2 YSYEKL. The trim removed 5 bases at V and 3 bases at J, leaving 13 bases unmatched. The CDR3 extends over 17 amino acids. The CDR3 DNA follows: TGCGCCAGCAGCGTATCGGCACTAGCGGTGGGGACAGATACGCAGTATTTT. It translates to CASSVSALAVGTDTQYF.

The chain is built from TRBV28 and TRBJ2-2, with 7 bases aligning to TRBD1. With V trimmed by 7 bases and J by 0 bases, 8 bases remained unmatched. Per the germline V gene, CDR1 is MDHEN and CDR2 is SYDVKM. The CDR3 runs 16 residues. The chain's CDR3 is CASNSGQRPNTGELFF. The CDR3, as DNA: TGTGCCAGCAACTCGGGACAGAGACCGAACACCGGGGAGCTGTTTTTT.